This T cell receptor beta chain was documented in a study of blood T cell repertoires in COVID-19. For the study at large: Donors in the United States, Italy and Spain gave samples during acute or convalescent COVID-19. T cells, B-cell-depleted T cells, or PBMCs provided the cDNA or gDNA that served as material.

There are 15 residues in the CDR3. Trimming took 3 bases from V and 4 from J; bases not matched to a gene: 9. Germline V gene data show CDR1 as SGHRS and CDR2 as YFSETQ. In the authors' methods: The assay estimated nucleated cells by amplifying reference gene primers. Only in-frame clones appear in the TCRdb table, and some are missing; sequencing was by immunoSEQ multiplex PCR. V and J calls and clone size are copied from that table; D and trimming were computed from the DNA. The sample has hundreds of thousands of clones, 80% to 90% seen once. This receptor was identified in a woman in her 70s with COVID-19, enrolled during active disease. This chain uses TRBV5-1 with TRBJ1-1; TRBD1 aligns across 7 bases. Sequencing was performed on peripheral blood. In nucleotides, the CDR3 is TGCGCCAGCAGCTCTGACAGGGCTAGTAGCACTGAAGCTTTCTTT. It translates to CASSSDRASSTEAFF.